This T cell receptor (beta chain) was profiled in a study of radiation and T cells in renal cell carcinoma (dated by TCRdb to between 2020 and 2021). About the full investigation: The samples were obtained from a clinical trial, where primary renal cell carcinomas were treated with 15 Gy stereotactic body radiation therapy and then removed by nephrectomy 4 weeks afterward. In total, roughly 52 samples, comprising approximately 25 tumors and some 27 peripheral blood samples, were subjected to TCR beta sequencing. Across all 50 or so samples, 4,000,000 or so unique CDR3 nucleotide sequences encoding 2 million to 3 million unique CDR3 amino acid sequences were identified. Study-wide findings and limitations: Effects of radiation dose or scheduling on the TCR repertoire could not be addressed with the single-armed trial design. Tracking of blood repertoire dynamics stopped at less than 5 weeks after treatment, with no follow-up past that point. No pretreatment tumor biopsies were available, so the baseline intratumoral presence of clonotypes could not be determined. In blood, the top tumor clonotypes increased between baseline and 2 weeks post-radiation and then shrank by 4 weeks, which suggests that tumor-resident clones expanded only transiently.

The time point tag for this specimen amounts to: baseline pretreatment blood. The treatment or condition label, as the study defines it: 15 Gy SBRT to primary tumor, nephrectomy 4 weeks later. Serial peripheral blood from radiation-treated patients was sampled at baseline, 2 weeks and 4 weeks after SBRT to track tumor-enriched clonotypes. Every patient's renal cell carcinoma showed clear cell pathology. Genomic DNA for TCR sequencing was prepared using the QIAamp DNA Blood Mini Kit (Qiagen). Only samples passing all quality control checks were included in the analyses. Regarding this clone: Its antigen is currently not known. Qualities for individual bases were not recorded, and no much larger clone is one base off.

The immunoSEQ kit was used, according to the manufacturer's recommendations, to generate TCR beta libraries from genomic DNA. Library preparation used a first multiplex PCR with proprietary primers, then a second PCR adding unique barcodes, with bead cleanups after each round. Each sample batch included a kit-provided positive control reaction and a negative control reaction. The final libraries were assessed on an Agilent 4200 TapeStation D1000 ScreenTape, pooled by volume, and quantified by qPCR. Sequencing was performed on an Illumina NextSeq500 with a MidOutput 150-cycle cartridge, and 156 Read1 and 15 Index1 cycles were run with kit custom primers. The pooled library was loaded at roughly 0.92 pM with a roughly 20% PhiX control spike-in. The source study handled its data this way. The vendor-processed data were analyzed in R, and a clonotype was defined as all T cells that share the same CDR3 nucleotide sequence. For clone abundance analyses, frequencies were normalized to the 10,000 most abundant clones per sample. Public T cell clones, which averaged fewer than five per sample, were removed prior to analysis. An abundance difference of at least 32-fold between compartments was the criterion for calling clonotypes tumor-enriched or baseline blood-enriched. A beta-binomial differential abundance model was used to identify clonotypes that were expanded or contracted between blood time points. Tumor-blood repertoire similarity was measured with the Baroni-Urbani and Buser coefficient, and groups were compared using two-tailed Wilcoxon tests in R. Entries here come from immuneACCESS through TCRdb and include only in-frame sequences with V and J called. Some clones fail to appear in such tables; in the studies checked, an unresolved V gene covers under half of the shortfall, and the cause of the remainder is unknown. V, J and clone size reflect that table, while D and trimming were determined from the DNA. Here the sample has 150,000 or so clones; about 88% occur a single time. The ten most abundant clones make up more than 10% of the sample.

Reading the germline V gene (reference sequence) gives CDR1 SEHNR and CDR2 FQNEAQ. There are 16 amino acids in the CDR3, from cysteine to phenylalanine inclusive. CDR3 DNA only is kept here, 48 bases in frame from base 1. V is pared back by 2 bases and J by 2 bases, with 12 bases lying between the germline termini. The receptor was isolated from a woman between 45 and 65 years old with renal cell carcinoma. This chain joins TRBV7-9 to TRBJ2-2; the D segment could be TRBD1, given 5 matching bases. The sequenced sample was blood, obtained from a patient whose treatment included radiotherapy and nephrectomy. DNA sequence: TGTGCCAGCAGCTTAAAGGGGCAGGTTAACACCGGGGAGCTGTTTTTT. Translated, it gives CASSLKGQVNTGELFF.